This note documents a single T cell receptor (beta chain) sequence. Its antigen is undetermined. The method was immunoSEQ multiplex PCR; TCRdb's version includes in-frame clones alone and lacks a portion of them. The data contain 60,000 to 100,000 clones, around 86% of them seen just once; the ten biggest clones take up around 0.26%. This sample was taken from a study of OX40 agonist ivuxolimab in advanced cancers. Study details: Patients receiving dose escalation had hepatocellular carcinoma, melanoma, renal cell or head and neck cancer. Anti-PD-1, anti-PD-L1 or anti-CTLA-4 therapy given earlier was allowed, and 35% to 50% had some.

The V gene lost 1 base and the J gene lost 3 bases, with 16 bases spanning the gap. Germline assignment: CDR1 KGHSH and CDR2 LQKENI. The CDR3 totals 16 residues. Findings and limits, study-wide: At 0.1-3.0 mg/kg, partial responders had clonal expansion among the lowest observed. Dosing at 0.1 to 3.0 mg/kg was accompanied by clonal expansion of CD4+ and CD8+ blood T cells by week 6.

This specimen was CD4+ or CD8+ T cells sorted from blood, taken in a trial of the OX40 agonist ivuxolimab. This clonotype originated in an adult with an advanced solid tumor such as melanoma, head and neck, liver or kidney cancer. The chain carries TRBV18 and TRBJ2-7, with D possibly matching TRBD1 (6 bases). CDR3 protein: CASSPRAGASNYEQYF. CDR3 sequence (DNA): TGTGCCAGCTCACCACGGGCAGGGGCTAGTAACTACGAGCAGTACTTC.